The entry that follows covers one T cell receptor (beta chain) sequence. The target antigen is unknown. The read stops 3 residues short of the end of the CDR3; the missing end is completed from the germline J gene. CDR3 length: 13 residues. Germline V gene sequence: CDR1 SGHRS, CDR2 YFSETQ. Trimming removed 5 bases at V and 4 bases at J, with 12 bases between. Generated by immunoSEQ multiplex PCR, the TCRdb table keeps only in-frame clones and is missing some. The table lists about 40,000 clones. The sample comes from a study of T cells in women clearing cervical HPV infection. At the level of the study: Donors had HPV16-related CIN3 or worse; 2 had invasive cancer. Study findings and constraints: It is unknown whether associations predate infection; no effector/memory or HPV-specific sorting. Repertoire richness, not evenness, was significantly elevated in CIN3+ cases versus controls.

The sequenced sample consisted of blood buffy coat. The TCR comes from a woman aged 18 to 75 with a cervical HPV16 infection that either progressed to CIN3+ or cleared (not recorded which). This chain uses TRBV5-1 with TRBJ1-1; a weak D match, TRBD1 (6 bases). Partial CDR3 DNA: TGCGCCAGCAGTAGAGAAGGGGGCACTGAA. This gives the protein CASSREGGTE. From start to end, the CDR3 is CASSREGGTEAFF.